A selection of T cell receptor beta chains follows, all from one sample in a study of circulating CD8 cells and anti-PD-1 response in melanoma. TCRdb recomputed calls from the reads with MiXCR, one row per CDR3 protein. In the table there are fewer than 850 distinct CDR3 sequences, approximately 8% of which are singletons. Material: CD8+ T cells from PBMCs, obtained at baseline or after one month of anti-PD-1 therapy (not recorded which). The receptor set was obtained from a human donor with melanoma. The CDR3 runs from the conserved cysteine through the conserved F or W. The D gene is left open where the match is weak. Part of the rows lack a size; the others show once, few, many or a class for expanded clones.

cdr3_aa: CASSESAPGGLTEAFF
cdr3_nt: TGTGCCAGCAGTGAATCCGCACCGGGCGGATTGACTGAAGCTTTCTTT
clone_size: medium-sized
j_call: TRBJ1-1
d_call: -
v_call: TRBV2

cdr3_aa: CASSLAQVALETQYF
cdr3_nt: TGTGCCAGCAGTTTAGCCCAGGTGGCGTTGGAGACCCAGTACTTC
clone_size: medium-sized
j_call: TRBJ2-5
d_call: -
v_call: TRBV7-9

cdr3_aa: CASSLSVYEQYF
cdr3_nt: TGTGCCAGCAGCCTGTCGGTTTACGAGCAGTACTTC
clone_size: large
j_call: TRBJ2-7
d_call: -
v_call: TRBV6-6

cdr3_aa: CASSRVTGWNKDTQYF
cdr3_nt: TGTGCCAGCAGTCGGGTTACAGGGTGGAATAAAGATACGCAGTATTTT
clone_size: medium-sized
j_call: TRBJ2-3
d_call: -
v_call: TRBV28

cdr3_aa: CAWSESGAGELFF
cdr3_nt: TGTGCCTGGAGTGAGAGTGGTGCCGGGGAGCTGTTTTTT
clone_size: large
j_call: TRBJ2-2
d_call: -
v_call: TRBV30

cdr3_aa: CASSQDVEWGVSSYNEQFF
cdr3_nt: TGTGCCAGCAGCCAAGATGTTGAGTGGGGGGTGAGCTCCTACAATGAGCAGTTCTTC
clone_size: large
j_call: TRBJ2-1
d_call: -
v_call: TRBV4-2

cdr3_aa: CASSIERGRRGLAKNIQYF
cdr3_nt: TGTGCCAGTAGTATAGAGAGGGGGCGTCGGGGGCTAGCCAAAAACATTCAGTACTTC
clone_size: medium-sized
j_call: TRBJ2-4
d_call: -
v_call: TRBV19

cdr3_aa: CASSRGQGKDYEQYF
cdr3_nt: TGTGCCAGCAGCAGGGGACAGGGGAAGGACTACGAGCAGTACTTC
clone_size: medium-sized
j_call: TRBJ2-7
d_call: TRBD1
v_call: TRBV7-2

cdr3_aa: CASSVGLAGGRSSYEQYF
cdr3_nt: TGTGCCAGCAGCGTGGGACTAGCGGGGGGCCGCAGCTCCTACGAGCAGTACTTC
clone_size: medium-sized
j_call: TRBJ2-7
d_call: TRBD2
v_call: TRBV7-2

cdr3_aa: CASSLGPTYEQYF
cdr3_nt: TGTGCCAGCAGCTTGGGGCCGACCTACGAGCAGTACTTC
clone_size: few
j_call: TRBJ2-7
d_call: -
v_call: TRBV5-6

cdr3_aa: CASSEGGTSQGTQYF
cdr3_nt: TGTGCCAGCAGTGAAGGCGGGACTAGTCAGGGGACCCAGTACTTC
clone_size: large
j_call: TRBJ2-5
d_call: TRBD2
v_call: TRBV2

cdr3_aa: CASRPTGPRSPLHF
cdr3_nt: TGTGCCAGCAGGCCGACAGGGCCAAGGTCACCCCTCCACTTT
clone_size: large
j_call: TRBJ1-6
d_call: TRBD1
v_call: TRBV27

cdr3_aa: CSVEDQDGYGYTF
cdr3_nt: TGCAGCGTTGAAGATCAGGACGGTTATGGCTACACCTTC
clone_size: large
j_call: TRBJ1-2
d_call: -
v_call: TRBV29-1

cdr3_aa: CASSLEVPYTQYF
cdr3_nt: TGTGCCAGCAGTTTAGAGGTGCCCTACACGCAGTACTTC
clone_size: once
j_call: TRBJ2-7
d_call: -
v_call: TRBV12-3/TRBV12-4

cdr3_aa: CSARQETQYF
cdr3_nt: TGCAGTGCTAGACAAGAGACCCAGTACTTC
clone_size: -
j_call: TRBJ2-5
d_call: -
v_call: TRBV20-1

cdr3_aa: CASSDGGQREQYF
cdr3_nt: TGTGCCAGCAGTGATGGTGGTCAGCGCGAGCAGTACTTC
clone_size: large
j_call: TRBJ2-7
d_call: -
v_call: TRBV2

cdr3_aa: CASSFRSYNEQFF
cdr3_nt: TGTGCCAGCAGCTTCCGATCCTACAATGAGCAGTTCTTC
clone_size: large
j_call: TRBJ2-1
d_call: -
v_call: TRBV7-2

cdr3_aa: CASSFGITNEQFF
cdr3_nt: TGTGCCAGCAGCTTTGGGATTACTAATGAGCAGTTCTTC
clone_size: medium-sized
j_call: TRBJ2-1
d_call: -
v_call: TRBV5-4

cdr3_aa: CASSPGRANEQFF
cdr3_nt: TGTGCCAGCAGTCCAGGGCGGGCCAATGAGCAGTTCTTC
clone_size: large
j_call: TRBJ2-1
d_call: -
v_call: TRBV27

cdr3_aa: CAISPRGAPSYKQYF
cdr3_nt: TGTGCCATCAGCCCACGGGGGGCCCCGAGCTACAAGCAGTACTTC
clone_size: -
j_call: TRBJ2-7
d_call: -
v_call: TRBV7-2

cdr3_aa: CSARDHLVAYEQYF
cdr3_nt: TGCAGTGCTAGAGATCACCTAGTGGCCTACGAGCAGTACTTC
clone_size: large
j_call: TRBJ2-7
d_call: -
v_call: TRBV20-1

cdr3_aa: CASKDRYNEQFF
cdr3_nt: TGTGCCAGCAAAGACAGGTACAATGAGCAGTTCTTC
clone_size: medium-sized
j_call: TRBJ2-1
d_call: -
v_call: TRBV28

cdr3_aa: CASSPGTGGYGYTF
cdr3_nt: TGTGCCAGCAGTCCGGGCACCGGAGGCTATGGCTACACCTTC
clone_size: large
j_call: TRBJ1-2
d_call: -
v_call: TRBV6-2/TRBV6-3

cdr3_aa: CASSLGTGLKSYEQYF
cdr3_nt: TGTGCCAGCAGTTTAGGGACAGGACTTAAGTCCTACGAGCAGTACTTC
clone_size: medium-sized
j_call: TRBJ2-7
d_call: TRBD1
v_call: TRBV28

cdr3_aa: CASSMGQIAYEQYF
cdr3_nt: TGTGCCAGTAGTATGGGACAGATAGCCTACGAGCAGTACTTC
clone_size: medium-sized
j_call: TRBJ2-7
d_call: TRBD1
v_call: TRBV19

cdr3_aa: CASSRPGTDLIEQYF
cdr3_nt: TGTGCCAGCAGCCGTCCCGGGACAGACTTAATCGAGCAGTACTTC
clone_size: medium-sized
j_call: TRBJ2-7
d_call: TRBD1
v_call: TRBV27

cdr3_aa: CASSSPGGPGETQYF
cdr3_nt: TGTGCCAGCAGCTCACCGGGTGGGCCCGGGGAGACCCAGTACTTC
clone_size: medium-sized
j_call: TRBJ2-5
d_call: -
v_call: TRBV7-9

cdr3_aa: CASREDRGVDGYTF
cdr3_nt: TGTGCCAGTAGAGAAGACAGGGGCGTAGATGGCTACACCTTC
clone_size: medium-sized
j_call: TRBJ1-2
d_call: TRBD1
v_call: TRBV19

cdr3_aa: CASSQTPGRAMDEQFF
cdr3_nt: TGCGCCAGCAGCCAGACCCCGGGTCGGGCCATGGATGAGCAGTTCTTC
clone_size: medium-sized
j_call: TRBJ2-1
d_call: -
v_call: TRBV4-1

cdr3_aa: CASSELPSGNTGELFF
cdr3_nt: TGTGCCAGCAGTGAATTACCTAGCGGGAACACCGGGGAGCTGTTTTTT
clone_size: large
j_call: TRBJ2-2
d_call: TRBD2
v_call: TRBV2

cdr3_aa: CATTSLGTNEKLFF
cdr3_nt: TGTGCCACTACCTCGCTTGGGACTAATGAAAAACTGTTTTTT
clone_size: large
j_call: TRBJ1-4
d_call: -
v_call: TRBV12-3/TRBV12-4

cdr3_aa: CASSYPGFTEAFF
cdr3_nt: TGTGCCAGCAGTTACCCAGGGTTCACTGAAGCTTTCTTT
clone_size: medium-sized
j_call: TRBJ1-1
d_call: -
v_call: TRBV6-5

cdr3_aa: CASSESYEQYF
cdr3_nt: TGTGCCAGCAGTGAGTCTTACGAGCAGTACTTC
clone_size: large
j_call: TRBJ2-7
d_call: -
v_call: TRBV25-1

cdr3_aa: CASSSQGGQAHEQYF
cdr3_nt: TGTGCCAGCAGTTCCCAGGGGGGGCAGGCCCACGAGCAGTACTTC
clone_size: -
j_call: TRBJ2-7
d_call: -
v_call: TRBV27

cdr3_aa: CASSERGTGGIYNEQFF
cdr3_nt: TGTGCCAGCAGTGAAAGGGGGACAGGGGGCATTTACAATGAGCAGTTCTTC
clone_size: medium-sized
j_call: TRBJ2-1
d_call: TRBD1
v_call: TRBV2

cdr3_aa: CASSRRLAATQTQYF
cdr3_nt: TGTGCCAGCAGTCGACGACTAGCGGCGACCCAGACCCAGTACTTC
clone_size: large
j_call: TRBJ2-5
d_call: TRBD2
v_call: TRBV27

cdr3_aa: CASSVGGGPQETQYF
cdr3_nt: TGTGCCAGCAGCGTAGGCGGGGGGCCCCAAGAGACCCAGTACTTC
clone_size: medium-sized
j_call: TRBJ2-5
d_call: TRBD2
v_call: TRBV9

cdr3_aa: CASGGAFTEETQYF
cdr3_nt: TGTGCCAGCGGGGGGGCTTTCACGGAAGAGACCCAGTACTTC
clone_size: large
j_call: TRBJ2-5
d_call: -
v_call: TRBV27

cdr3_aa: CASSVGRGGTDTQYF
cdr3_nt: TGTGCCAGCAGCGTAGGACGGGGGGGCACAGATACGCAGTATTTT
clone_size: medium-sized
j_call: TRBJ2-3
d_call: TRBD2
v_call: TRBV9

cdr3_aa: CSARLPSGYNEQFF
cdr3_nt: TGCAGTGCTAGACTGCCTAGCGGATACAATGAGCAGTTCTTC
clone_size: medium-sized
j_call: TRBJ2-1
d_call: TRBD2
v_call: TRBV20-1

cdr3_aa: CASSFVTHTSTDTQYF
cdr3_nt: TGTGCCAGCAGTTTCGTGACCCACACCTCCACAGATACGCAGTATTTT
clone_size: medium-sized
j_call: TRBJ2-3
d_call: -
v_call: TRBV28

cdr3_aa: CASSVSSSSYNEQFF
cdr3_nt: TGTGCCAGCAGCGTTAGCTCAAGCTCCTACAATGAGCAGTTCTTC
clone_size: large
j_call: TRBJ2-1
d_call: -
v_call: TRBV27

cdr3_aa: CASSPRDRPYEQYF
cdr3_nt: TGTGCCAGCAGCCCAAGGGACAGGCCCTACGAGCAGTACTTC
clone_size: large
j_call: TRBJ2-7
d_call: -
v_call: TRBV21-1

cdr3_aa: CATSRDQESGANVLTF
cdr3_nt: TGTGCCACCAGCAGAGATCAGGAGTCTGGGGCCAACGTCCTGACTTTC
clone_size: large
j_call: TRBJ2-6
d_call: -
v_call: TRBV15

cdr3_aa: CASTFGDAAISYEQYF
cdr3_nt: TGTGCCAGCACCTTCGGGGACGCTGCGATCTCCTACGAGCAGTACTTC
clone_size: large
j_call: TRBJ2-7
d_call: -
v_call: TRBV28

cdr3_aa: CAWTKWQNTGELFF
cdr3_nt: TGTGCCTGGACGAAGTGGCAGAACACCGGGGAGCTGTTTTTT
clone_size: medium-sized
j_call: TRBJ2-2
d_call: -
v_call: TRBV30

cdr3_aa: CASSQIGDQETQYF
cdr3_nt: TGTGCCAGCAGTCAAATAGGGGACCAAGAGACCCAGTACTTC
clone_size: few
j_call: TRBJ2-5
d_call: -
v_call: TRBV28

cdr3_aa: CASSHDSSSYNEQFF
cdr3_nt: TGTGCCAGCAGCCATGATTCTAGCTCGTACAATGAGCAGTTCTTC
clone_size: large
j_call: TRBJ2-1
d_call: -
v_call: TRBV3-1

cdr3_aa: CSARGGRLETQYF
cdr3_nt: TGCAGCGCCCGTGGGGGGCGCCTAGAGACCCAGTACTTC
clone_size: medium-sized
j_call: TRBJ2-5
d_call: -
v_call: TRBV29-1

cdr3_aa: CASSRRTFYEQYF
cdr3_nt: TGTGCCAGCAGCCGGAGGACATTTTACGAGCAGTACTTC
clone_size: -
j_call: TRBJ2-7
d_call: -
v_call: TRBV14

cdr3_aa: CASSLAQSAKGYGYTF
cdr3_nt: TGTGCCAGCAGCTTAGCGCAGTCGGCGAAGGGCTATGGCTACACCTTC
clone_size: -
j_call: TRBJ1-2
d_call: -
v_call: TRBV11-1

cdr3_aa: CSVISGESSYEQYF
cdr3_nt: TGCAGCGTCATAAGCGGGGAAAGCTCCTACGAGCAGTACTTC
clone_size: large
j_call: TRBJ2-7
d_call: TRBD2
v_call: TRBV29-1

cdr3_aa: CASNLAGDNSVEQFF
cdr3_nt: TGTGCCAGCAATCTAGCGGGGGACAACTCCGTTGAGCAGTTCTTC
clone_size: few
j_call: TRBJ2-1
d_call: TRBD2
v_call: TRBV28

cdr3_aa: CSARSPPVNTEAFF
cdr3_nt: TGCAGTGCTAGATCACCGCCAGTGAACACTGAAGCTTTCTTT
clone_size: medium-sized
j_call: TRBJ1-1
d_call: -
v_call: TRBV20-1

cdr3_aa: CASSFGASGEAFF
cdr3_nt: TGTGCCAGTAGTTTCGGGGCCTCTGGGGAAGCTTTCTTT
clone_size: large
j_call: TRBJ1-1
d_call: -
v_call: TRBV19